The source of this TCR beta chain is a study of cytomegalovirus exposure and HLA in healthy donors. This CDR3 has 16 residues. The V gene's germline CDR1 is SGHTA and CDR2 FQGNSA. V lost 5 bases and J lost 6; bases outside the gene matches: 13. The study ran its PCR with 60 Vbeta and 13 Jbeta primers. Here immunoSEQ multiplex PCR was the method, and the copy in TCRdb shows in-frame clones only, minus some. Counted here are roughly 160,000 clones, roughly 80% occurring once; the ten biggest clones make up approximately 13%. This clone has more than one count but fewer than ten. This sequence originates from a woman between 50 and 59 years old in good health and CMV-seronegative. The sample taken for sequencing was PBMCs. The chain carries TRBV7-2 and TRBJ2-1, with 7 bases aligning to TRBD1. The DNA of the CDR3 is TGTGCCAGCAGCCCTCGGGGCAGGGGGAGTTTCAATGAGCAGTTCTTC. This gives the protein CASSPRGRGSFNEQFF.